The TCR beta chain under discussion was sequenced for a study of T cell responses to AZD1222 COVID-19 vaccine. Per the germline V gene, CDR1 is SNHLY and CDR2 is FYNNEI. Trimming removed 7 bases from V and 1 base from J, with 10 bases in between. The CDR3 is made up of 13 amino acids. The table came from immunoSEQ multiplex PCR; TCRdb's copy has only in-frame clones and leaves some out. The table lists 100,000 or so clones, under 95% of them singletons. Sequences were derived from peripheral blood, sampled on day 0 of AZD1222 vaccination. This chain connects TRBV2 to TRBJ2-5; a possible D gene is TRBD1 (6 bases). The clonotype originates from an adult in good health. CDR3 loop: CASNLQGQETQYF. Written as DNA, the CDR3 is TGTGCCAGCAACCTACAGGGCCAAGAGACCCAGTACTTC.